This T cell receptor beta chain stems from a study of beta chain features in type 1 diabetes. As for the study in general: Similarity in age, gender and cell yields was seen between patients and healthy donors. Overall study results and limits: Insertion counts at VDJ junctions were lower in type 1 diabetes patients, who also showed more deletions there. Type 1 diabetes patients had TCRB CDR3s that were shorter (moderately but significantly so) in all four CD4+ subsets.

This CDR3 is built from 15 residues. CDR1 is SGHDT and CDR2 is YYEEEE in the germline V gene. The germline V and J ends were trimmed by 4 bases and 9 bases, with 22 bases remaining between them. This clone occurred a few times. Its specificity is unknown. Isolated RNA was reverse transcribed in full, so expressed TCRB transcripts were sequenced. Generated by immunoSEQ multiplex PCR, the TCRdb table keeps only in-frame clones and is missing some. The sample lists 41,000 or so clones, roughly 70% occurring once. Sequencing used Tregs from blood. The TCR sequence derives from a young man with type 1 diabetes. Some clones in this sample may be carry-over from other donors' samples. The chain recombines TRBV5-6 with TRBJ1-2, with D maybe TRBD1 (5 bases). This CDR3 is CASSALITGQRSYTF. As DNA, the CDR3 is TGTGCCAGCAGCGCTCTAATTACAGGTCAGAGGAGCTACACCTTC.